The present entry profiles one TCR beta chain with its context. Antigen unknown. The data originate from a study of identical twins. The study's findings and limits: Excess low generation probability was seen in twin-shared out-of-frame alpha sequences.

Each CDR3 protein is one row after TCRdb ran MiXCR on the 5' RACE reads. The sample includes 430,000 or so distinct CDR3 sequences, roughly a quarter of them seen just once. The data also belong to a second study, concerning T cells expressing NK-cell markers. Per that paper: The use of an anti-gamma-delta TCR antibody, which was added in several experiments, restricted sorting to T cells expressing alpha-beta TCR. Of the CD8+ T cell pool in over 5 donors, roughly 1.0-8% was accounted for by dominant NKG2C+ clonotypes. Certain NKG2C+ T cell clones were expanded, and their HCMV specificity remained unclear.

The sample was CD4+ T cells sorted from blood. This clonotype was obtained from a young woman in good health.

The CDR3 here is CASSLVTQSTDTQYF. CDR3 sequence (DNA): TGCGCCAGCAGCTTGGTTACACAGAGCACAGATACGCAGTATTTT. The chain joins TRBV5-1 to TRBJ2-3; no firm D call. CDR3 size: 15 residues. Trimming pared 0 bases from V and 0 bases from J, leaving 8 bases between. Germline assignment: CDR1 SGHRS and CDR2 YFSETQ.